Presented here are 13 T cell receptor beta chains from one specimen sequenced in a study of T cell clonality in common variable immunodeficiency. The table came from immunoSEQ multiplex PCR; TCRdb's copy has only in-frame clones and leaves some out. The specimen has some 53,000 clones, none found just once. The sample consisted of peripheral blood mononuclear cells. Receptors originate from a person aged 18 to 70 in good health.

This clone was seen many times. The DNA ends 3 residues before the CDR3 does, and the rest of the CDR3 is filled in from the germline J gene. The rearrangement uses TRBV7-9 and TRBJ2-5; 7 positions match TRBD2. CDR1 and CDR2 (germline): SEHNR, FQNEAQ (reference sequence). The CDR3 has 13 amino acids. V lost 4 bases, J lost 2 bases, and 1 base stayed unmatched. The DNA read from the CDR3 is TGTGCCAGCAGCTGGGGACTACAAGAGACC. Its translation: CASSWGLQET. The whole CDR3 reads CASSWGLQETQYF.

This clone was seen at least ten times. The CDR3 sequence is CASRAGTRVYTDTQYF. The CDR3 DNA, read in part, is TGCGCCAGCAGAGCCGGGACTAGAGTTTACACAGATACG. This chain links TRBV10-1 with TRBJ2-3, with 8 bases fitting TRBD2. The read stops 3 residues short of the end of the CDR3; the missing end is completed from the germline J gene. CDR1 is WNHNN and CDR2 is SYGVQD in the germline V gene (reference sequence). V shed 6 bases and J 2 bases; nucleotides not matched to a gene: 10. This CDR3 comprises 16 residues.

This clone was seen repeatedly, ten times or more. The read halts 3 residues ahead of the CDR3 end, with the missing end drawn from the germline J gene. The chain combines TRBV19 with TRBJ2-1; the match to TRBD2 covers 8 bases. Germline CDR1 reads LNHDA; CDR2 reads SQIVND (reference sequence). The CDR3 is 15 amino acids. The J segment lost 4 bases and the V segment lost 4 bases, leaving 6 bases of the junction unmatched. The CDR3 loop reads CASSNPRLAYNEQFF. Partial CDR3 DNA: TGTGCCAGTAGTAACCCGCGACTAGCGTACAATGAG.

This clone was detected many times. The read ends 3 residues early relative to the CDR3; the germline J gene fills the gap. The chain has TRBV5-1 and TRBJ1-4, with a tentative D call TRBD1 (5 bases). CDR1 is SGHRS and CDR2 is YFSETQ in the germline V gene. CDR3 length equals 16 residues. The chain's CDR3 is CASSLQVEPGANVLFF. The CDR3 bases that were read are TGCGCCAGCAGCTTGCAGGTCGAACCTGGGGCCAACGTA.

This clone showed up many times. The CDR3 extends 3 residues past the end of the read, so its final part is completed from the germline J gene. The chain carries TRBV30 and TRBJ2-3, with TRBD2 matching 12 bases. The germline gives CDR1 GTSNPN, CDR2 SVGIG (reference sequence). The length of the CDR3 is 15 residues. The CDR3 DNA, read in part, is TGTGCCTGGAGTAAGGCTAGCGGGAGGGAGGAGACG. This encodes CAWSKASGREET. In full, the CDR3 reads CAWSKASGREETQYF.

In its sample, this clone was seen many times. The CDR3 extends 3 residues past the end of the read, so its final part is completed from the germline J gene. The genes are TRBV18 and TRBJ2-7; possibly TRBD2 for D (5 bases). This CDR3 region has 16 residues. Looked up from germline, CDR1 is KGHSH and CDR2 is LQKENI. Trimming pared 2 bases from V and 2 bases from J, leaving 16 bases between. CDR3 in amino acids: CASSPNQQAVAYEQYF. The sequenced part of the CDR3 DNA is TGTGCCAGCTCACCAAATCAGCAAGCGGTAGCCTACGAG.

There are many counts of this clone. The CDR3 goes on 3 residues after the read ends, and that part is filled in from the germline J gene. The chain carries TRBV7-9 and TRBJ2-1; maybe TRBD2 (6 bases). CDR1 SEHNR and CDR2 FQNEAQ come from the germline V gene (reference sequence). With 3 bases removed from V and 3 bases from J, the gap between germline ends came to 9 bases. The CDR3 length is 14 residues. The CDR3 reads CASSFQGGYNEQFF. The covered CDR3 bases are TGTGCCAGCAGCTTCCAGGGAGGCTACAATGAG.

This clone occurred many times. The CDR3 end lies 3 residues beyond the end of the read and is filled in from the germline J gene. The chain has TRBV4-1 and TRBJ2-2; the match to TRBD2 covers 10 bases. V lost 3 bases, J lost 4 bases, and 8 bases stayed unmatched. Germline CDR1 is MGHRA and CDR2 is YSYEKL. This CDR3 region has 17 residues. The CDR3 here is CASSQRKSGGGTGELFF. The DNA read from the CDR3 is TGCGCCAGCAGCCAGCGGAAAAGCGGGGGGGGCACCGGGGAG.

This clone has a count of ten or more. The CDR3 end is not reached by the read, which stops 3 residues before it; the germline J gene fills it in. The V call is TRBV30, the J call TRBJ2-3, with D unclear. The CDR3 loop spans 13 amino acids. Germline V gene lookup returns CDR1 GTSNPN and CDR2 SVGIG (reference sequence). CDR3 residues: CAWSVGIQETQYF. CDR3 bases read: TGTGCCTGGAGTGTTGGTATACAAGAGACG.

With respect to this clone: The read ends 3 residues early relative to the CDR3; the germline J gene fills the gap. The chain links TRBV30 to TRBJ1-2; 8 bases line up with TRBD1. CDR3 size: 16 residues. CDR1 GTSNPN and CDR2 SVGIG come from the germline V gene (reference sequence). After removal of 1 base from V and 4 bases from J, the junction contained 11 bases not matched to a gene. The part of the CDR3 DNA that was read is TGTGCCTGGAGTGCCCCGAGACAGGGGTATGTCTATGGC. It specifies CAWSAPRQGYVYG. The entire CDR3 reads CAWSAPRQGYVYGYTF.

This clone was counted at least ten times. The read ends 3 residues before the CDR3 terminus; that terminus is restored from the germline J gene. The genes are TRBV10-1 and TRBJ2-1; D ambiguous. The CDR3 runs to 14 residues. CDR1 is WNHNN, CDR2 SYGVQD, per germline (reference sequence). V was clipped by 2 bases and J by 5 bases, with 10 bases between them. CDR3 region: CASSEINRNNEQFF. The part of the CDR3 DNA that was read is TGCGCCAGCAGTGAGATTAACAGAAACAATGAG.

This clone was counted many times. The CDR3 extends 3 residues past the end of the read, so its final part is completed from the germline J gene. The chain combines TRBV30 with TRBJ1-6; D might be TRBD1 (5 bases). CDR3 size: 13 residues. The V end lost 3 bases, the J end lost 5 bases, and 8 bases lay between the germline ends. The germline V gene has CDR1 GTSNPN and CDR2 SVGIG (reference sequence). The sequenced CDR3 bases are TGTGCCTGGAGCGGACAAGATAATTCACCC. Protein: CAWSGQDNSP. The whole CDR3 protein is CAWSGQDNSPLHF.

Ten or more counts support this clone. One end of the junction does not line up with germline, which may come from a read error. Read sequence stops 3 residues before the CDR3 end, and the germline J gene provides the missing end. The rearrangement uses TRBV18 and TRBJ2-3, with D possibly TRBD1 on 6 matching bases. In germline, CDR1 is KGHSH, CDR2 LQKENI. This CDR3 region has 16 residues. The CDR3 here is CAGSPDTGISTDTQYF. The covered CDR3 bases are TGTGCCGGCTCACCGGACACAGGGATTAGCACAGATACG.